The TCR beta chain under discussion was sequenced for a study of blood T cell repertoires in COVID-19. For the study at large: Nucleic acid was either cDNA or gDNA, and it came from T cells, B-cell-depleted T cells, or PBMCs.

CDR1 is SGHTA, CDR2 FQGNSA, per germline. V was cut by 5 bases and J by 0 bases, with 10 bases left in between. The CDR3 totals 14 residues. Methods used by the authors: Estimated nucleated cell counts came from reference gene primer amplification. Generated by immunoSEQ multiplex PCR, the TCRdb table keeps only in-frame clones and is missing some. V and J calls and clone size are copied from that table; D and trimming were computed from the DNA. The table includes 110,000 to 150,000 clones, roughly four fifths detected once. There are a few counts of this clone. What was sequenced was peripheral blood. The chain combines TRBV7-2 with TRBJ1-1, with D perhaps TRBD1 (5 bases). This sequence was found in a woman aged 80 or older with acute or convalescent COVID-19. CDR3 sequence: CASSPGFLNTEAFF. The CDR3 region has the DNA TGTGCCAGCAGCCCAGGGTTTTTGAACACTGAAGCTTTCTTT.